The present entry profiles one T cell receptor beta chain with its context. Germline CDR1 LGHNA, CDR2 YNFKEQ. This CDR3 contains 15 residues. V shed 1 base and J 4 bases; nucleotides not matched to a gene: 2. This sample was included in a study of control samples from healthy donors and cancer patients. Here immunoSEQ multiplex PCR was the method, and the copy in TCRdb shows in-frame clones only, minus some. This table holds roughly 100,000 clones, roughly 91% found once. The sequence was obtained from a man in his 60s with lung cancer. The chain carries TRBV4-2 and TRBJ1-2, with 11 bases identical to TRBD1. Sequencing input: PBMCs. The CDR3 sequence is CASSQGTGGTYGYTF. The CDR3 DNA is TGTGCCAGCAGCCAAGGGACAGGGGGCACCTATGGCTACACCTTC.